The clone carrying this T cell receptor (beta chain) was counted a few times. What it binds is not known. The data are from a study of response to subunit inactivated influenza vaccine. Overall study findings and caveats: Few additional T cells are recruited per seasonal influenza vaccination, authors suggested.

Losses at the gene ends were 6 bases for V and 3 bases for J; bases not matched to a gene: 3. Germline CDR1 MNHNS, CDR2 SASEGT. The length of the CDR3 is 13 residues. Each CDR3 protein gets one entry after TCRdb re-called the RT-PCR reads with MiXCR. Of almost 600,000 distinct CDR3 sequences in the sample, around 15% were seen once. The origin of this receptor is a middle-aged man who received an inactivated influenza vaccine. The rearrangement joins TRBV6-1 to TRBJ1-1, with TRBD1 identical over 8 bases. Sequencing used PBMCs from blood, obtained 11 to 12 days after vaccination. CDR3 coding DNA: TGTGCCAGCAGCGACAGGGGTGACACTGAAGCTTTCTTT. Its protein is CASSDRGDTEAFF.